This is a list of T cell receptor beta chains from one sample in a study of CD8 T cells in Susac syndrome. TCRdb ran MiXCR on the immunoSEQ multiplex PCR reads and lists one entry per CDR3 protein. The top ten hold over 0.2% of the sample, which has approximately 130,000 distinct CDR3 sequences, approximately 90% seen once. Sequenced input: CD8+ T cells from PBMCs. These receptor sequences come from a human donor with multiple sclerosis. CDR3s include the opening cysteine and the closing phenylalanine or tryptophan. A D gene is named only where the DNA matches it firmly.

j_gene: TRBJ2-1; v_gene: TRBV6-6; d_gene: TRBD1; CDR3aa: CAQERGTESSYNEQFF
j_gene: TRBJ2-7; v_gene: TRBV18; d_gene: TRBD1; CDR3aa: CASRDRGGSSYEQYF
j_gene: TRBJ2-1; v_gene: TRBV7-9; d_gene: .; CDR3aa: CASSLVEKAYNEQFF
j_gene: TRBJ2-3; v_gene: TRBV29-1; d_gene: .; CDR3aa: CSVEGGIADTQYF
j_gene: TRBJ2-1; v_gene: TRBV4-1; d_gene: TRBD2; CDR3aa: CASSPYGGEEQFF
j_gene: TRBJ2-5; v_gene: TRBV27; d_gene: .; CDR3aa: CASSWGAGYRQTQYF
j_gene: TRBJ1-1; v_gene: TRBV7-9; d_gene: TRBD1; CDR3aa: CAGKQGLMNTEAFF
j_gene: TRBJ1-1; v_gene: TRBV5-1; d_gene: .; CDR3aa: CASSFLGGPTEAFF
j_gene: TRBJ2-1; v_gene: TRBV7-3; d_gene: TRBD2; CDR3aa: CASSLGTSGINEQFF
j_gene: TRBJ2-1; v_gene: TRBV29-1; d_gene: .; CDR3aa: CSVAGSGDEQFF
j_gene: TRBJ2-7; v_gene: TRBV7-9; d_gene: .; CDR3aa: CASRQGQYF
j_gene: TRBJ2-5; v_gene: TRBV27; d_gene: TRBD2; CDR3aa: CASSLSLAARQETQYF
j_gene: TRBJ1-2; v_gene: TRBV6-6; d_gene: .; CDR3aa: CASSYSAGGSYGYTF
j_gene: TRBJ2-2; v_gene: TRBV5-4; d_gene: .; CDR3aa: CASRVDAGELFF
j_gene: TRBJ2-3; v_gene: TRBV20-1; d_gene: TRBD2; CDR3aa: CSARPWERDTDTQYF
j_gene: TRBJ2-7; v_gene: TRBV7-2; d_gene: .; CDR3aa: CASSFRAGTYEQYF
j_gene: TRBJ2-7; v_gene: TRBV30; d_gene: .; CDR3aa: CAWSVDTTYEQYF
j_gene: TRBJ2-7; v_gene: TRBV3-1; d_gene: .; CDR3aa: CASSQGSFVDEQYF
j_gene: TRBJ2-3; v_gene: TRBV18; d_gene: TRBD1; CDR3aa: CASSSRDRGISDTQYF
j_gene: TRBJ2-1; v_gene: TRBV28; d_gene: TRBD2; CDR3aa: CASSSQREGLDEQFF
j_gene: TRBJ1-2; v_gene: TRBV6-6; d_gene: TRBD1; CDR3aa: CASSYSLGQGGYTF
j_gene: TRBJ2-7; v_gene: TRBV27; d_gene: .; CDR3aa: CASSLSHGYEQYF
j_gene: TRBJ2-5; v_gene: TRBV10-3; d_gene: TRBD2; CDR3aa: CAISSAPAGGETQYF
j_gene: TRBJ2-1; v_gene: TRBV30; d_gene: .; CDR3aa: CAWSEGERNEQFF
j_gene: TRBJ2-7; v_gene: TRBV28; d_gene: .; CDR3aa: CASSLESPNEQYF
j_gene: TRBJ2-3; v_gene: TRBV10-3; d_gene: .; CDR3aa: CAISDGETDTQYF
j_gene: TRBJ1-2; v_gene: TRBV5-6; d_gene: .; CDR3aa: CASSDQGLDGYTF
j_gene: TRBJ2-3; v_gene: TRBV30; d_gene: TRBD2; CDR3aa: CAWSLIGTSGIDTQYF
j_gene: TRBJ1-1; v_gene: TRBV29-1; d_gene: .; CDR3aa: CSVVYRGGGGFMNTEAFF
j_gene: TRBJ1-2; v_gene: TRBV5-4; d_gene: .; CDR3aa: CASSLGEHYGYTF
j_gene: TRBJ2-7; v_gene: TRBV28; d_gene: .; CDR3aa: CATMGTSSYEQYF
j_gene: TRBJ2-6; v_gene: TRBV9; d_gene: .; CDR3aa: CASSPLANVLTF
j_gene: TRBJ1-1; v_gene: TRBV5-1; d_gene: .; CDR3aa: CASSLTQTEAFF
j_gene: TRBJ1-2; v_gene: TRBV28; d_gene: .; CDR3aa: CASSPGGGKGGYTF
j_gene: TRBJ2-7; v_gene: TRBV6-2/TRBV6-3; d_gene: .; CDR3aa: CASSRRADTYEQYF
j_gene: TRBJ1-2; v_gene: TRBV25-1; d_gene: .; CDR3aa: CASSPGDVGYTF
j_gene: TRBJ2-6; v_gene: TRBV2; d_gene: TRBD2; CDR3aa: CASVREEFGANVLTF
j_gene: TRBJ2-1; v_gene: TRBV6-6; d_gene: TRBD2; CDR3aa: CASSYPPGLAGEEQFF
j_gene: TRBJ1-1; v_gene: TRBV29-1; d_gene: .; CDR3aa: CSVCPKGTEAFF
j_gene: TRBJ1-1; v_gene: TRBV19; d_gene: .; CDR3aa: CASSTNTEAFF
j_gene: TRBJ2-7; v_gene: TRBV6-1; d_gene: .; CDR3aa: CASIPTASTYEQYF
j_gene: TRBJ2-2; v_gene: TRBV12-3/TRBV12-4; d_gene: .; CDR3aa: CATSPNWVGELFF
j_gene: TRBJ1-5; v_gene: TRBV6-5; d_gene: TRBD1; CDR3aa: CASSGTGLQPQHF